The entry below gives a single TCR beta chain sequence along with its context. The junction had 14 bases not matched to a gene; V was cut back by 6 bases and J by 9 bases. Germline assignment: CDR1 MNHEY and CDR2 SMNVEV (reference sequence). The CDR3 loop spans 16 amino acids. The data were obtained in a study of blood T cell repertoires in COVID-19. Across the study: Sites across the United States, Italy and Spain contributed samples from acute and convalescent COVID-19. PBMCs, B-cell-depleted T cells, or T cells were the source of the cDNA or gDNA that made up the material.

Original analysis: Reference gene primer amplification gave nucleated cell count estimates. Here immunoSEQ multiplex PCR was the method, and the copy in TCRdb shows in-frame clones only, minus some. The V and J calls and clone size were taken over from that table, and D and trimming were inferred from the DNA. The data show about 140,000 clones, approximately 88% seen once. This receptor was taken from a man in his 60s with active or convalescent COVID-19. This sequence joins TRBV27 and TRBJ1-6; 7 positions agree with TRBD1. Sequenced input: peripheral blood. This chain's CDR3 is CASSLKGQSAGSPLHF. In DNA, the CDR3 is TGTGCCAGCAGCCTGAAGGGACAGAGTGCTGGTTCACCCCTCCACTTT.